One T cell receptor (beta chain) is described in this entry. Its antigen remains undetermined. This may be a read error: a much more frequent sequence differs by one nucleotide. A read error is likely, as this CDR3 ends without the conserved phenylalanine or tryptophan. Sequencing used an Illumina HiSeq 1500. Using fastp trimming at Q25 and MiXCR clonotype assembly, TCRdb reanalyzed the public sequencing data and kept in-frame beta chains. Rows with a matching CDR3 protein are joined into one entry that keeps the most common DNA and genes. Recorded for this sample are 500,000 or so distinct CDR3 sequences; approximately 15% of them occurred a single time. The ten biggest clones cover more than 20% of the sample. The data belong to a study of T cell repertoires in cytomegalovirus infection (dated by TCRdb to between 2017 and 2020). Looking at the study overall: The HLA type of each donor mattered for the analysis, because public TCR beta signatures pointed to carriage of CMV infection along with the matching HLA type. Study-wide findings and limitations: In both this cohort and an independent cohort of 352 donors, the cumulative frequency of public TCR beta family members distinguished carriers of CMV infection plus the relevant HLA type. The ex vivo response was dominated by HLA-C-restricted CMV-specific TCR beta clonotypes, and the single most frequent clonotype in two of eight donors was supplied by these HLA-C-restricted clonotypes.

Via the germline V gene (reference sequence), CDR1 is LNHDA and CDR2 SQIVND. Including both end residues, the CDR3 is 17 amino acids long. The CDR3 DNA has 51 bases and is translated from base 1. V loses 5 bases of germline sequence and J loses 4 bases, and the interval between the two ends is 21 bases. Material: CD8+ T cells from PBMCs. Rearrangement joined TRBV19 to TRBJ2-1; the D gene is perhaps TRBD1 or TRBD2, as each covers 5 bases. This sequence originates from a human donor in good health (CMV status not recorded). Some clones in this sample may be carry-over from other donors' samples. The CDR3 is CASSPYSGTDIYNEQFL. The DNA sequence reads TGTGCCAGTAGTCCCTACTCCGGGACGGACATTTACAATGAGCAGTTCTTA.